This TCR beta chain came from a study of tumor and adjacent non-tumor tissue in lung cancer. Overall study context: Each sample yielded a few million productive TCRbeta reads on average. Broader study findings: Compared with tumor, normal lung showed significantly lower TCR diversity. In normal lung, the top 100 clones were significantly more dominant than in tumor.

A modified ARM-PCR protocol with three rounds of nested PCR amplified TCRbeta. TCRdb reanalysed the multiplex PCR reads using MiXCR and keeps one entry per CDR3 protein. This table has tens of thousands of distinct CDR3 sequences, approximately 65% appearing once. About this clonotype: Its antigen remains unknown. Without the conserved terminal phenylalanine or tryptophan, this CDR3 likely stems from a read error.

No cell sorting was done before RNA was extracted from the tissue. Newly diagnosed lung cancer patients had thoracic surgery in China, August–late 2014, without prior chemotherapy. Looked up from germline, CDR1 is SGHAT and CDR2 is FQNNGV. This CDR3 comprises 15 residues. The TCR was taken from a man in his sixties with non-small cell lung cancer. The chain uses TRBV11-2 and TRBJ2-5; possibly TRBD2 for D (5 bases). The sample consisted of lung tumor tissue. The CDR3 DNA follows: TGTGCCATCAGCTTAGTCCCCCCAGGAGGAGAGACTCAGTACTTA. Protein: CAISLVPPGGETQYL.